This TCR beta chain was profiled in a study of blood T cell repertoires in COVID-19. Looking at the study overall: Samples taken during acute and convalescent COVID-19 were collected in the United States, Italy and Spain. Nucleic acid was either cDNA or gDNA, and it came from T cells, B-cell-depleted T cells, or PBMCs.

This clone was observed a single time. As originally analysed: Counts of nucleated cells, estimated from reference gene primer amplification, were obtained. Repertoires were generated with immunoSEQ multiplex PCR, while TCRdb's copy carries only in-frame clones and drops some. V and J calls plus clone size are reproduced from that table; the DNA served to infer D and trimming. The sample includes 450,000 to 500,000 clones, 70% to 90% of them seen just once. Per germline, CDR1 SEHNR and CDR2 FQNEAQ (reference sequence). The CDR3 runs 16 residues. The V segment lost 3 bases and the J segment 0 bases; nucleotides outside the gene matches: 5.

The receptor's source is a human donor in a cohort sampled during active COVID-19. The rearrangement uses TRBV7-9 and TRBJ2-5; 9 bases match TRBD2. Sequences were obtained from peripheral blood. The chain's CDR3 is CASSLYLAGNQETQYF. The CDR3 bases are TGTGCCAGCAGCTTGTACCTAGCGGGGAACCAAGAGACCCAGTACTTC.